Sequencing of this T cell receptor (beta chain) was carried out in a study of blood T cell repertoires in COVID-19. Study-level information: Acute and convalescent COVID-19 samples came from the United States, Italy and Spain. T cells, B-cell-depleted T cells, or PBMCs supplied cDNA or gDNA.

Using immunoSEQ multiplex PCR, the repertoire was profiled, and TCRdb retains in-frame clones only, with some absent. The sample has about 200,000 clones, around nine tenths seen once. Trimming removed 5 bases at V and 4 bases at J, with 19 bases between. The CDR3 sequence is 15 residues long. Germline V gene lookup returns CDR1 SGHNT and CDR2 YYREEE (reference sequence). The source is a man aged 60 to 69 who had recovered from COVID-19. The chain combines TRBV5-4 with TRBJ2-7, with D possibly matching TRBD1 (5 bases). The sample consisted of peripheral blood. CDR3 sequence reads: CASSTPQGFIYEQYF. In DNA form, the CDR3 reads TGTGCCAGCAGTACACCTCAGGGATTCATATACGAGCAGTACTTC.